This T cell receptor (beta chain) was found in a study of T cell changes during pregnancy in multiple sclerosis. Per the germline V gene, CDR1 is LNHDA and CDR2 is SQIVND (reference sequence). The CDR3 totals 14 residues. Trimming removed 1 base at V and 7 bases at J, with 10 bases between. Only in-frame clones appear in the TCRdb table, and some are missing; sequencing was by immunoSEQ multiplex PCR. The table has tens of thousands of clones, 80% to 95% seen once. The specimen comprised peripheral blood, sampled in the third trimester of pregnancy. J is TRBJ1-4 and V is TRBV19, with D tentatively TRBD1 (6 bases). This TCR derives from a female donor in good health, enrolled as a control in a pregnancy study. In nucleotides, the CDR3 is TGTGCCAGTAGTATAGGGGGGCTTGGTGAAAAACTGTTTTTT. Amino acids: CASSIGGLGEKLFF.